Shown below are 17 T cell receptor beta chains from a single sample sequenced in a study of neoadjuvant anti-PD-1 for oral cavity cancer. TCRdb's table, derived via immunoSEQ multiplex PCR, lists solely in-frame clones and lacks some. The sample shows around 7,000 clones, around 50% of them seen only once. The material was tumor tissue, obtained before nivolumab (anti-PD-1) treatment. The receptors derive from a person between 40 and 80 years old with oral cavity squamous cell carcinoma.

This clone was recorded a few times. The chain has TRBV19 and TRBJ1-3, with D possibly TRBD1 on 5 matching bases. The V end was cut by 3 bases, the J end by 4 bases, with 13 bases between. This CDR3 contains 15 residues. Per germline, CDR1 LNHDA and CDR2 SQIVND (reference sequence). The CDR3 spells CASSISRVEGNTIYF. CDR3 nucleotides: TGTGCCAGTAGTATCAGCAGGGTGGAAGGAAACACCATATATTTT.

The chain employs TRBV5-1 and TRBJ1-1, with D possibly matching TRBD1 (5 bases). The CDR3 has 15 amino acids. Trimming left V 2 bases short and J 3 bases short, with 14 bases between. CDR1 and CDR2 (germline): SGHRS, YFSETQ. The CDR3 reads CASSFWGTRDTEAFF. CDR3 nucleotide sequence: TGCGCCAGCAGCTTTTGGGGGACCCGAGACACTGAAGCTTTCTTT.

The CDR3 loop is CASSPAHSDSTDTQYF. CDR3 nucleotide sequence: TGTGCCAGCAGCCCCGCCCACAGCGATAGCACAGATACGCAGTATTTT. The chain couples TRBV7-9 to TRBJ2-3, with no clear D. CDR1 and CDR2 from the germline V gene are SEHNR and FQNEAQ (reference sequence). The CDR3 length is 16 residues. Trimming cost V 5 bases and J 0 bases, with 15 bases left between them.

This clone was seen more than once but under ten times. The chain combines TRBV11-1 with TRBJ2-7; TRBD2 agrees at 9 bases. Germline V gives CDR1 SGHAT, CDR2 FQDESV (reference sequence). This CDR3 has 15 residues. The V gene end was trimmed by 1 base and the J gene end by 6 bases; junction bases not matched to a gene: 7. CDR3 coding DNA: TGTGCCAGCAGCTTAGAAGTGCTAGCGGGACGCGAGCAGTACTTC. Its translation is CASSLEVLAGREQYF. The full variable domain, its missing parts supplied by reference TRBV11-1 and TRBJ2-7, is EAEVAQSPRYKITEKSQAVAFWCDPISGHATLYWYRQILGQGPELLVQFQDESVVDDSQLPKDRFSAERLKGVDSTLKIQPAELGDSAMYLCASSLEVLAGREQYFGPGTRLTVT.

The J gene is TRBJ1-4, the V gene TRBV28; 9 bases are shared with TRBD1. Germline trimming cut 4 bases from V and 4 bases from J; bases unmatched to any gene: 7. This CDR3 is built from 16 residues. CDR1 and CDR2 (germline): MDHEN, SYDVKM. The DNA of the CDR3 is TGTGCCAGCAGTTACGACAGGGGGGGATTTAATGAAAAACTGTTTTTT. Its protein product is CASSYDRGGFNEKLFF.

The V and J genes are TRBV2 and TRBJ1-1; D remains ambiguous. CDR1 is SNHLY, CDR2 FYNNEI, per germline. The CDR3 covers 13 residues. Trimming took 6 bases from V and 0 from J, leaving 8 bases between them. CDR3 coding DNA: TGTGCCAGCAGAGGGATGATGAACACTGAAGCTTTCTTT. It translates to CASRGMMNTEAFF.

V is TRBV27 and J is TRBJ2-5, with D unclear. Deletions cut 2 bases from V and 2 bases from J, with 12 bases between. Germline assignment: CDR1 MNHEY and CDR2 SMNVEV (reference sequence). The CDR3 covers 15 residues. In DNA, the CDR3 is TGTGCCAGCAGTTTAAGGGCAAATACGCAAGAGACCCAGTACTTC. It specifies CASSLRANTQETQYF.

This clone has a handful of counts. The identical CDR3 is also encoded by other nucleotide sequences in the sample. The genes are TRBV7-9 and TRBJ2-7; 7 nucleotides match TRBD2. From germline, CDR1 is SEHNR and CDR2 FQNEAQ (reference sequence). CDR3 length: 14 amino acids. Unmatched junction bases numbered 5, after V lost 4 bases and J lost 2 bases. The chain's CDR3 is CASSSRDYTYEQYF. CDR3 coding DNA: TGTGCCAGCAGCTCACGGGACTATACCTACGAGCAGTACTTC.

This clone was found a few times. V gene TRBV9 combines with J gene TRBJ2-1, with a possible D match to TRBD1 (6 bases). Trimming pared 3 bases from V and 8 bases from J, leaving 18 bases between. The CDR3 totals 15 residues. Looked up from germline, CDR1 is SGDLS and CDR2 is YYNGEE. DNA for the CDR3: TGTGCCAGCAGCGCACTCCCCGAGACAGGCTATGAGCAGTTCTTC. Translation gives CASSALPETGYEQFF.

The chain joins TRBV28 to TRBJ2-1; TRBD2 matches 11 bases. The CDR3 is 17 residues long. Germline loops: CDR1 MDHEN, CDR2 SYDVKM. The junction had 7 bases not matched to a gene; V was cut back by 3 bases and J by 3 bases. The CDR3 sequence is CASSFLRLAGRYNEQFF. The DNA for the CDR3 is TGTGCCAGCAGTTTTCTCAGACTAGCGGGGCGCTACAATGAGCAGTTCTTC.

V is TRBV5-8 and J is TRBJ2-5; unclear D gene. This CDR3 has 12 amino acids. V lost 4 bases and J lost 4, with 8 bases in between. The germline CDR1 and CDR2 sequences are SGHTS and YDEGEE. The CDR3 DNA reads as TGTGCCAGCAGCGTTGGTGTAGAGACCCAGTACTTC. Its translation: CASSVGVETQYF.

The rearrangement joins TRBV6-1 to TRBJ2-2, with 11 bases fitting TRBD2. After removal of 4 bases from V and 6 bases from J, the junction contained 4 bases not matched to a gene. Germline CDR1 and CDR2: MNHNS and SASEGT. The CDR3 is 15 amino acids. The CDR3 DNA is TGTGCCAGCAGTGGACTAGCGGGATGGCCCGGGGAGCTGTTTTTT. This translates into CASSGLAGWPGELFF.

This chain links TRBV7-2 with TRBJ2-2; D might be TRBD2 (5 bases). V gave up 5 bases and J gave up 8 bases, with 24 bases separating them. Germline values: CDR1 SGHTA, CDR2 FQGNSA. The CDR3 is made up of 17 amino acids. In DNA form, the CDR3 reads TGTGCCAGCAGCCGTCAGGCCTTCAGCGAGGGCTTGGGGGAGCTGTTTTTT. This codes for CASSRQAFSEGLGELFF.

The chain links TRBV28 to TRBJ1-2, with 9 bases matching TRBD1. The CDR3 runs to 12 residues. With V trimmed by 5 bases and J by 7 bases, 2 bases remained unmatched. The germline V gene has CDR1 MDHEN and CDR2 SYDVKM. The CDR3 DNA reads TGTGCCAGCAGTGGACAGGGGCGTGGCTACACCTTC. This codes for CASSGQGRGYTF.

V gene TRBV9 combines with J gene TRBJ2-7; no firm D call. CDR1 and CDR2 (germline): SGDLS, YYNGEE. The ends were cut back, 0 bases at V and 0 bases at J, with 7 bases in the middle. The CDR3 loop spans 14 amino acids. CDR3 loop: CASSVVPSSYEQYF. The DNA for the CDR3 is TGTGCCAGCAGCGTAGTTCCTAGCTCCTACGAGCAGTACTTC.

This clone is classed as medium-sized (0.01 to 0.1%). V and J are TRBV19 and TRBJ1-2, with a weak D call TRBD1 (6 bases). Germline V gene data show CDR1 as LNHDA and CDR2 as SQIVND (reference sequence). V lost 6 bases and J 6 bases, leaving 17 bases between the germline ends. CDR3 size: 14 residues. CDR3 DNA: TGTGCCAGTAGCTCACAGGGTCGGTACGATGGCTACACCTTC. As protein: CASSSQGRYDGYTF.

This clone is medium-sized by share. The chain recombines TRBV11-2 with TRBJ2-7, with TRBD1 matching over 9 bases. Per the germline V gene, CDR1 is SGHAT and CDR2 is FQNNGV. Losses at the gene ends were 5 bases for V and 7 bases for J; bases not matched to a gene: 6. The CDR3 is 13 amino acids. CDR3 in amino acids: CASSQGQGWEQYF. The CDR3 nucleotides are TGTGCCAGCAGCCAGGGACAGGGCTGGGAGCAGTACTTC.